This TCR beta chain was identified in a study of T-cell reconstitution after alpha-beta-depleted transplantation in children. Study-level points and caveats: The study reportedly traced alpha-beta T cells about two months after transplant to several hundred expanded graft clones. At one year after transplant, newly produced T cells mostly accounted for T-cell counts and diversity.

This clonotype showed up just once. Its target is not known. The CDR3 loop spans 13 amino acids. The ends were cut back, 9 bases at V and 0 bases at J, with 9 bases in the middle. Unique molecular identifiers were incorporated into the prepared TCRbeta library. MiXCR, run by TCRdb on the PCR reads, gives a single entry per CDR3 protein. The sample gives roughly 160,000 distinct CDR3 sequences, over 8.5% of which show up once; about 12% is in the top ten. This sequence originates from a boy younger than 10 with acute myeloid leukemia, due to receive a stem cell transplant. This chain connects TRBV12-3 or TRBV12-4 to TRBJ2-1, with D perhaps TRBD2 (6 bases). The starting material was PBMCs, obtained before TCRalphabeta/CD19-depleted stem cell transplant. This CDR3 is CASKDYSYNEQFF. The CDR3 coding sequence is TGTGCCAGTAAGGACTACTCCTACAATGAGCAGTTCTTC.